A selection of T cell receptor beta chains follows, all from one sample in a study of blood T cell repertoires in COVID-19. The method was immunoSEQ multiplex PCR; TCRdb's version includes in-frame clones alone and lacks a portion of them. The table has under 85,000 clones, approximately 80% seen once. Sequences were obtained from peripheral blood. These receptors originate from a man aged 45-60 years with acute or convalescent COVID-19. The CDR3 runs from the conserved cysteine through the conserved F or W. Each record gives: D gene, J gene, V gene, clone size, CDR3 DNA, CDR3 protein. The D gene is left open where the match is weak. Size values are once, few and many counts, or a class for expanded clones, and some rows have none.

d_call: NA; j_call: TRBJ2-5; v_call: TRBV5-1; clone_size: NA; cdr3_nt: TGCGCCAGCAGCCAACAAGAGACCCAGTACTTC; cdr3_aa: CASSQQETQYF
d_call: TRBD2; j_call: TRBJ2-3; v_call: TRBV20-1; clone_size: NA; cdr3_nt: TGCAGTGCCCGCGGGGGGGCGTCGCAGTATTTT; cdr3_aa: CSARGGASQYF
d_call: NA; j_call: TRBJ1-2; v_call: TRBV2; clone_size: once; cdr3_nt: TGTGCCAGCAGTGAAGCGGGCAAGATCTATGGCTACACCTTC; cdr3_aa: CASSEAGKIYGYTF
d_call: TRBD2; j_call: TRBJ2-3; v_call: TRBV2; clone_size: once; cdr3_nt: TGTGCCAGCAGTCCGAGACTAGCCGGAGGGCAGTATTTT; cdr3_aa: CASSPRLAGGQYF
d_call: TRBD1; j_call: TRBJ2-5; v_call: TRBV5-1; clone_size: NA; cdr3_nt: TGCGCCAGCAGCCCCCGAGGGACAGGTTTCCAAGAGACCCAGTACTTC; cdr3_aa: CASSPRGTGFQETQYF
d_call: NA; j_call: TRBJ2-7; v_call: TRBV11-2; clone_size: NA; cdr3_nt: TGTGCCAGCGGTCCAGGGACCTACGAGCAGTACTTC; cdr3_aa: CASGPGTYEQYF
d_call: NA; j_call: TRBJ2-3; v_call: TRBV9; clone_size: NA; cdr3_nt: TGTGCCAGCAGCCCGACGGGAGACACAGATACGCAGTATTTT; cdr3_aa: CASSPTGDTDTQYF
d_call: TRBD1; j_call: TRBJ1-2; v_call: TRBV9; clone_size: NA; cdr3_nt: TGTGCCAGCAGCGTAGCTACAGGGGGGGCAAGGGGCTACACCTTC; cdr3_aa: CASSVATGGARGYTF
d_call: NA; j_call: TRBJ2-7; v_call: TRBV7-9; clone_size: NA; cdr3_nt: TGTGCCAGCAGCCCCGGGAATCCAGGTCAATACGAGCAGTACTTC; cdr3_aa: CASSPGNPGQYEQYF
d_call: NA; j_call: TRBJ1-2; v_call: TRBV11-3; clone_size: NA; cdr3_nt: TGTGCCAGCAGCTTCCCAGGGGCTGATGGCTACACCTTC; cdr3_aa: CASSFPGADGYTF
d_call: NA; j_call: TRBJ2-4; v_call: TRBV11-2; clone_size: NA; cdr3_nt: TGTGCCAGCAGCCCTCTCAACGACATGGGAAACATTCAGTACTTC; cdr3_aa: CASSPLNDMGNIQYF
d_call: TRBD2; j_call: TRBJ2-1; v_call: TRBV7-2; clone_size: NA; cdr3_nt: TGTGCCAGCAGCCTAAGACTAGCGGGGTCCTACAATGAGCAGTTCTTC; cdr3_aa: CASSLRLAGSYNEQFF
d_call: NA; j_call: TRBJ2-1; v_call: TRBV7-8; clone_size: NA; cdr3_nt: TGTGCCAGCAGCCCCGATCGGGATGAGCAGTTCTTC; cdr3_aa: CASSPDRDEQFF
d_call: NA; j_call: TRBJ1-5; v_call: TRBV19; clone_size: NA; cdr3_nt: TGTGCCAGTGGGGAACAGGGCTACCTTTATAGCAATCAGCCCCAGCATTTT; cdr3_aa: CASGEQGYLYSNQPQHF
d_call: NA; j_call: TRBJ2-7; v_call: TRBV10-2; clone_size: NA; cdr3_nt: TGCGCCAGCAGTGAGATCCGCGAACTCTACGAGCAGTACTTC; cdr3_aa: CASSEIRELYEQYF
d_call: TRBD2; j_call: TRBJ2-1; v_call: TRBV2; clone_size: NA; cdr3_nt: TGTGCCAGCAGTGAACCGGCGACTAGCGGGAGGTGGTTGGATGAGCAGTTCTTC; cdr3_aa: CASSEPATSGRWLDEQFF